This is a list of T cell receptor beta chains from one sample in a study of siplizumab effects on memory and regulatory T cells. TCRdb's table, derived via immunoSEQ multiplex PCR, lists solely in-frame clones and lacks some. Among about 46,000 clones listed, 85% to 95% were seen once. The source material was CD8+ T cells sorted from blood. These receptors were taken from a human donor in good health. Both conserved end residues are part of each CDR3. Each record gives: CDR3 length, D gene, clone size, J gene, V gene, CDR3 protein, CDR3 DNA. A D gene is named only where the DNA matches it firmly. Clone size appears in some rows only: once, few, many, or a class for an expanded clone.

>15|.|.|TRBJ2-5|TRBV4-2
CASSQKPDHLETQYF
TGTGCCAGCAGCCAAAAACCGGACCATTTAGAGACCCAGTACTTC
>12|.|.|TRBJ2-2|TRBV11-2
CASSLGRGELFF
TGTGCCAGCAGCTTAGGGCGGGGGGAGCTGTTTTTT
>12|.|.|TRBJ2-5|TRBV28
CASRGEEETQYF
TGTGCCAGCAGAGGTGAAGAAGAGACCCAGTACTTC
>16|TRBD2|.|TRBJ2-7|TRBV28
CASSPTSGRNPYEQYF
TGTGCCAGCAGCCCCACTAGCGGGAGGAACCCCTACGAGCAGTACTTC
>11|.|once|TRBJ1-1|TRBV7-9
CASSLNTEAFF
TGTGCCAGCAGCTTGAACACTGAAGCTTTCTTT
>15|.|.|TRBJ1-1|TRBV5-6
CASSLNGGLNTEAFF
TGTGCCAGCAGCCTCAACGGGGGGCTGAACACTGAAGCTTTCTTT
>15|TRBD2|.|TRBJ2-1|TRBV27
CASTSWTSGHNEQFF
TGTGCCAGCACCTCCTGGACTAGCGGGCACAATGAGCAGTTCTTC
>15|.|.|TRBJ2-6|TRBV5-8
CASSPLSSGANVLTF
TGTGCCAGCAGCCCATTGAGCTCTGGGGCCAACGTCCTGACTTTC
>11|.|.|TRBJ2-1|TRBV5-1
CASSEANEQFF
TGCGCCAGCAGCGAGGCAAATGAGCAGTTCTTC
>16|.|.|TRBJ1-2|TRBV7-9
CASSLPSRERNYGYTF
TGTGCCAGCAGCTTACCTTCGCGCGAACGTAACTATGGCTACACCTTC
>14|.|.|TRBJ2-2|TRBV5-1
CASSLALGTGELFF
TGCGCCAGCAGCTTGGCCCTGGGCACCGGGGAGCTGTTTTTT
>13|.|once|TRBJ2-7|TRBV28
CASSPGWGDEQYF
TGTGCCAGCAGCCCGGGGTGGGGGGACGAGCAGTACTTC
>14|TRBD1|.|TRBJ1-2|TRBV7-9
CASSTQGENYGYTF
TGTGCCAGCAGCACTCAGGGGGAGAACTATGGCTACACCTTC
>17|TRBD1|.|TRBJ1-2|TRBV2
CASSEALAGDRDYGYTF
TGTGCCAGCAGTGAAGCGCTAGCAGGGGACAGGGACTATGGCTACACCTTC
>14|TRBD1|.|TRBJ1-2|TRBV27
CASKKVPRGRGYTF
TGTGCCAGCAAGAAGGTCCCCAGGGGGCGGGGCTACACCTTC
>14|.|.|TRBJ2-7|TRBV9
CASSPDRTSYEQYF
TGTGCCAGCAGCCCCGACAGGACTTCCTACGAGCAGTACTTC
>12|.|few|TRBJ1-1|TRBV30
CAWSVGDTEAFF
TGTGCCTGGAGTGTTGGGGACACTGAAGCTTTCTTT
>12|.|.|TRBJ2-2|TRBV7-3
CASSYSPGELFF
TGTGCCAGCAGCTACTCCCCAGGGGAGCTGTTTTTT
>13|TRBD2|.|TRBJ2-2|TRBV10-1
CASSTSDTGELFF
TGCGCCAGCAGTACTAGCGACACCGGGGAGCTGTTTTTT
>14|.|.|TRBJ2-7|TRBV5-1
CASSLMGRVYEQYF
TGCGCCAGCAGCTTGATGGGCCGAGTATACGAGCAGTACTTC
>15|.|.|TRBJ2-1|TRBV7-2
CASSLEQSSYNEQFF
TGTGCCAGCAGCTTAGAACAAAGCTCCTACAATGAGCAGTTCTTC
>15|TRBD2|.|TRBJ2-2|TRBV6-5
CAGRREGSITGELFF
TGTGCCGGGCGCCGGGAGGGGAGTATCACCGGGGAGCTGTTTTTT
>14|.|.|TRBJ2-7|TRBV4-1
CASRLDSEGGGQYF
TGCGCCAGCAGATTAGACAGTGAGGGAGGAGGGCAGTACTTC
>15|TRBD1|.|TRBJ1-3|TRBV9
CASSSQTGGGNTIYF
TGTGCCAGCAGCTCCCAGACAGGGGGGGGAAACACCATATATTTT
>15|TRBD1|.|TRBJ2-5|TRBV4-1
CASSQSAGTGETQYF
TGCGCCAGCAGCCAATCCGCCGGGACAGGAGAGACCCAGTACTTC
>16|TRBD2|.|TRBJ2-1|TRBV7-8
CASSLVTSGQYNEQFF
TGTGCCAGCAGCTTAGTAACTAGCGGACAATACAATGAGCAGTTCTTC
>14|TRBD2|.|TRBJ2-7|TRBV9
CASSVGGSAYEQYF
TGTGCCAGCAGCGTAGGCGGGAGCGCCTACGAGCAGTACTTC
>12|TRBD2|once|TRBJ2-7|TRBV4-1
CASSPTSGEQYF
TGCGCCAGCAGCCCAACTAGCGGAGAGCAGTACTTC
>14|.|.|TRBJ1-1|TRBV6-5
CASSYSRGVTEAFF
TGTGCCAGCAGTTACTCGAGGGGGGTGACTGAAGCTTTCTTT
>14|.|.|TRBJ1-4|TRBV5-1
CASSLTGGGEKLFF
TGCGCCAGCAGCTTGACGGGGGGTGGTGAAAAACTGTTTTTT
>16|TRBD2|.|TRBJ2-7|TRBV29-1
CSVEGVRGAGSYEQYF
TGCAGCGTTGAAGGGGTGAGGGGAGCGGGATCCTACGAGCAGTACTTC
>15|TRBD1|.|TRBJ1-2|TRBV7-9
CASSQPGQGIYGYTF
TGTGCCAGCAGCCAACCGGGACAGGGTATATATGGCTACACCTTC
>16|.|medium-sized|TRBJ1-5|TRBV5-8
CASSPSPGHRNQPQHF
TGTGCCAGCAGCCCGAGCCCGGGACATCGCAATCAGCCCCAGCATTTT
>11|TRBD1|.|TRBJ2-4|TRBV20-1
CSASRGNIQYF
TGCAGTGCTAGCAGGGGGAACATTCAGTACTTC
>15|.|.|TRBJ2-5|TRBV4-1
CASSQKLAEWETQYF
TGCGCCAGCAGCCAAAAACTAGCTGAGTGGGAGACCCAGTACTTC
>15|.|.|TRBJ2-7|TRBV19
CASSITWTDNYEQYF
TGTGCCAGTAGTATTACCTGGACAGACAACTACGAGCAGTACTTC